This T cell receptor (beta chain) was recorded in a study of T cell responses to AZD1222 COVID-19 vaccine (dated by TCRdb to the early 2020s). Regarding the study in general: AZD1222 recipients whose second dose came at about 4 weeks and those whose second dose came at about 12 weeks were combined into one group, since spike-specific TCR depth and breadth did not differ between the two schedules. A total of roughly 240 trial participants underwent TCR sequencing, of whom some 210 received two doses of AZD1222 and about 25 received two doses of the MenACWY control vaccine. Trial participants were enrolled by age into 18-55, 56-69 and 70-plus year subgroups, with approximately 150, 30 and 60 TCR-sequenced participants respectively. The study at large found these results: Conclusions about previously exposed vaccinees are limited because only five or six AZD1222 recipients were SARS-CoV-2 seropositive at baseline. After two AZD1222 doses, spike-specific TCR breadth and depth were significantly higher than at day 0 and than in MenACWY recipients. Vaccine-associated CD4 TCRs spanned the whole spike protein, with dominant responses in regions 160-218 and 743-854. Participants were mostly white British, with more females than males. The authors suggested clonal diversity may have been underestimated. Because no day 14 peak-response samples were available, the repertoires could be characterized only after the peak T cell response. Reportedly, almost half of the unique spike-specific TCRs recognized epitopes lying outside the regions that are mutated in the B.1.351 and B.1.1.7 variants. In the small 56-69-year group, the increase in depth fell short of significance, most likely because of low power.

The CDR3 regions of human TCRbeta chains were subjected to immunosequencing. In the original analysis: TCRs in the repertoires were matched against a reference library of SARS-CoV-2-specific TCRs that had been generated with the MIRA antigen-specificity platform. Breadth was defined as the fraction of unique TCRs that were SARS-CoV-2-associated, and depth was defined as the fraction of total T cells that were SARS-CoV-2-associated. Each spike-specific TCR was assigned to its reactive spike region and to a CD4 or CD8 class using the MIRA data. Log10-transformed breadth and depth values were compared by one-way ANOVA with Sidak's multiple comparisons tests. The immuneACCESS repertoire file appears here via TCRdb, limited to in-frame rearrangements. These files lack a portion of the clones; in checked studies, under half of the deficit traces to unresolved V genes, and the cause of the others is not known. From that table come the V and J calls and clone size; the DNA was used to work out D and trimming. For this sample there are about 100,000 clones; 80% to 90% appear just once. The ten top clones hold 5.5% to 8.5% of the sample.

This clone was seen more than once but under ten times. What this receptor recognizes is not known. Within one base of it there is no much larger clone, and no base qualities were kept. Cut back by 0 bases and 7 bases, the V and J ends lie 9 bases apart. The CDR3 has 13 amino acids, counting the end cysteine and phenylalanine. Of all the DNA, just the CDR3 is kept, 39 bases in frame from base 1. Per the germline V gene, MGHRA is the CDR1 and YSYEKL is the CDR2. Per the publication, the time point label means: baseline before first vaccination. Samples from vaccinated people were obtained from the UK trials COV001 and COV002, which included a single-blind randomized controlled phase 2/3 trial of AZD1222 (ChAdOx1 nCoV-19) in healthy adults. For TCRbeta chain sequencing, PBMC samples from trial participants were taken at day 0 and at day 28 after the second dose.

The starting material was peripheral blood, obtained on day 0 of AZD1222 vaccination. This clonotype was sampled from an adult in good health. The chain employs TRBV4-1 and TRBJ1-2; the D gene remains uncertain. The CDR3 loop reads CASSQDRGGGYTF. The nucleotide sequence reads TGCGCCAGCAGCCAAGATAGAGGAGGTGGCTACACCTTC.